The sequence of this TCR beta chain was determined in a study of blood T cell repertoires in COVID-19. In the study overall: Sample material is recorded as cDNA or gDNA derived from T cells, B-cell-depleted T cells, or PBMCs.

Seattle patient enrollment occurred during active infection, with longitudinal follow-up thereafter. Germline CDR1 reads SGHRS; CDR2 reads YFSETQ. V shed 5 bases and J 4 bases; nucleotides not matched to a gene: 2. The CDR3 is 13 residues long. Authors' methods: Amplifying reference gene primers gave estimates of nucleated cell counts. Repertoires were generated with immunoSEQ multiplex PCR, while TCRdb's copy carries only in-frame clones and drops some. V and J calls and clone size are copied from that table; D and trimming were computed from the DNA. The sample comprises some 290,000 clones, 80% to 90% of which are singletons, and less than 15% rests with the top ten.

The chain is built from TRBV5-1 and TRBJ1-4; 7 nucleotides line up with TRBD1. What was sequenced was peripheral blood. This receptor was taken from a woman aged 25 to 45 with COVID-19, enrolled during active disease. CDR3 nucleotide sequence: TGCGCCAGCAGGCGACAGGGTAATGAAAAACTGTTTTTT. As protein: CASRRQGNEKLFF.